The source of this T cell receptor (beta chain) is a study of T-cell memory formation after mild COVID-19 (dated by TCRdb to the early 2020s). Regarding the research as a whole: TCR sequence clusters from the two donors were found to be largely donor specific. In a couple of donors, T-cell clones that expanded and contracted after mild COVID-19 were followed by sequencing TCRalpha and TCRbeta repertoires longitudinally. The cohort comprised two young, previously healthy adult volunteers, one female and one male.

Trimming takes 0 bases off V and 5 bases off J; junction bases not matched to a gene: 5. The CDR3 measures 16 amino acids from cysteine to phenylalanine. CDR3 DNA is the only sequence kept; it has 48 bases, read in frame from the first base. CDR1 and CDR2 were assigned from the germline V gene (reference sequence) as LGHDT and YNNKEL. Ficoll-Paque density gradient centrifugation was used to isolate PBMCs. A note on this clonotype: Its antigen remains undetermined. Per-nucleotide qualities are absent, and no much larger clonotype sits a single base away.

The paper's findings and limits, for the study overall: From day 15 to 85, contracting clones showed balanced CD4/CD8 phenotypes, whereas a second wave of clones that expanded from day 15 to 37 leaned towards CD4+. Contracting CD4+ clones appeared mostly in the CM and EM memory subsets, whereas CD8+ clones were enriched in EMRA. The detection of some responding clones in pre-infection memory suggests that pre-existing cross-reactive memory T cells joined the SARS-CoV-2 response. Only two mild cases were covered in the study, and larger cohorts including severe cases with pre-infection samples were considered necessary. Whether the second-wave clones peaking on day 37 were SARS-CoV-2 specific was not confirmed.

Sequencing was carried out with an Illumina NovaSeq 6000. TCRalpha and TCRbeta cDNA libraries were built by 5'RACE with constant-segment primers, adding sample barcodes and unique molecular identifiers. RNA was extracted from every sample with Trizol reagent. Libraries were amplified in two PCR steps, with a second sample barcode and Illumina TruSeq adapters added in the second step. The libraries were sequenced on an Illumina NovaSeq using 2 x 150 bp paired-end reads. Turning to the authors' computational methods: With migec v1.2.7, reads were demultiplexed and then collapsed into UMI-guided consensus sequences. Using mixcr v2.1.11, UMI consensuses were aligned to TRA and TRB V and J templates and then assembled into clonotypes. Expanded or contracted clonotypes were those called significant by both edgeR and NoisET, with noise models trained on biological replicates. For edgeR calls, the thresholds were a false discovery rate-adjusted p below 0.01 and a log2 fold-change of 1. As an exploratory analysis of dynamics, max-normalized trajectories of the 1000 most abundant clonotypes were examined by PCA with hierarchical clustering. Separately sequenced CD4+ and CD8+ repertoires were used to assign the CD4 or CD8 phenotype of responding clones. Using fastp trimming at Q25 and MiXCR clonotype assembly, TCRdb reanalyzed the public sequencing data and kept in-frame beta chains. Each record represents a unique CDR3 protein, reported with the most common genes and DNA among its rows. The V and J calls were not made by the authors but by TCRdb's processing. The sample contains 400,000 to 550,000 distinct CDR3 sequences, roughly 25% of them found a single time. The biggest ten clones account for around 13% of the sample.

The chain is assembled from TRBV3-1 and TRBJ2-7; the central 12 bases match TRBD2. This sequence was found in an adult woman who had mild COVID-19 (a few samples of this study predate the infection). The sample titles of this study are shuffled in the database, so cell type and time point are left out; the donor was told from shared clones. Sequencing used PBMCs or a T cell subset sorted from them (not recorded which). The CDR3 here reads CASSQDGLAGSDEQYF. The DNA sequence is as follows: TGTGCCAGCAGCCAAGATGGACTAGCGGGGAGTGACGAGCAGTACTTC.